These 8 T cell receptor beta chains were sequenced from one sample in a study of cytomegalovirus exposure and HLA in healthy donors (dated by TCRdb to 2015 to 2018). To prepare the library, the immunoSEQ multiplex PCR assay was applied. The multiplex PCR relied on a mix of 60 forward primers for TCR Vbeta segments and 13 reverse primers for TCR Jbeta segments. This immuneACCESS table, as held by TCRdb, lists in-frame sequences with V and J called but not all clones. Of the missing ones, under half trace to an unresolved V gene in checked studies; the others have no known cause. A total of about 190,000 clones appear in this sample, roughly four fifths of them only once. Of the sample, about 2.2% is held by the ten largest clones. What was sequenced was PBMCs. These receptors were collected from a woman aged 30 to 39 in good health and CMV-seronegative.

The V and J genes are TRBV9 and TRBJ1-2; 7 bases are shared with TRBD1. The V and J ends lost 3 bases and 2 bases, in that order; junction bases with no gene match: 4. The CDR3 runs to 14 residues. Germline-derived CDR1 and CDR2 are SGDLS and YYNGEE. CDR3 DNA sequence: TGTGCCAGCAGCGCGCAGACAGGGAACTATGGCTACACCTTC. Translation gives CASSAQTGNYGYTF.

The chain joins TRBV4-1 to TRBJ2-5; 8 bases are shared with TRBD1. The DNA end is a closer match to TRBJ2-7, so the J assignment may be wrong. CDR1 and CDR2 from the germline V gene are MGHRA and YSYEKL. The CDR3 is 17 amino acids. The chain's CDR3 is CASSQGRTGTGSYEQYF. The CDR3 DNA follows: TGCGCCAGCAGCCAAGGGCGCACCGGGACAGGTTCCTACGAGCAGTACTTC.

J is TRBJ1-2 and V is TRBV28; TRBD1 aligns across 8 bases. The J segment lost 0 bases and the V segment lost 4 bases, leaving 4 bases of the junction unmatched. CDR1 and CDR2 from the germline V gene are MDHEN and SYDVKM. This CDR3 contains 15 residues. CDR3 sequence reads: CASSSRGQANYGYTF. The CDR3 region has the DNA TGTGCCAGCAGTTCTCGGGGACAGGCTAACTATGGCTACACCTTC.

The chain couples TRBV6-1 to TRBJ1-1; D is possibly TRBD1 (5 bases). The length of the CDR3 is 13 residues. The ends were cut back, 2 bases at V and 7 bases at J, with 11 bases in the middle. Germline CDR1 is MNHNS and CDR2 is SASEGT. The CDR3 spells CASSEWGSGEAFF. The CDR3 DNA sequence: TGTGCCAGCAGTGAATGGGGCTCAGGTGAAGCTTTCTTT.

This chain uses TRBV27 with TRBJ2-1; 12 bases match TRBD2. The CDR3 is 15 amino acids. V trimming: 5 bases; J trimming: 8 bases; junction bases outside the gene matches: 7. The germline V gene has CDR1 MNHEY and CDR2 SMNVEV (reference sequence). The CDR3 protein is CASSTASGGADEQFF. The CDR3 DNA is TGTGCCAGCAGTACCGCTAGCGGGGGGGCAGATGAGCAGTTCTTC.

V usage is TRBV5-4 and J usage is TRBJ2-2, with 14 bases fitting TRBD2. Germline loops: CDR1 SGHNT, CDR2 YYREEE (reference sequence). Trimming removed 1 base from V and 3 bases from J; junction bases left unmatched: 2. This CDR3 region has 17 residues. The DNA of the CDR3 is TGTGCCAGCAGCTTGCTGGGACTAGCGGGGGACACCGGGGAGCTGTTTTTT. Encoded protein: CASSLLGLAGDTGELFF.

CDR3: CASSYSGLADYNEQFF. CDR3 nucleotides: TGTGCCAGCAGTTACTCGGGACTAGCGGACTACAATGAGCAGTTCTTC. The chain is built from TRBV6-5 and TRBJ2-1, with TRBD2 identical over 11 bases. V lost 0 bases, J lost 3 bases, and 1 base stayed unmatched. There are 16 residues in the CDR3. Germline V gives CDR1 MNHEY, CDR2 SVGAGI.

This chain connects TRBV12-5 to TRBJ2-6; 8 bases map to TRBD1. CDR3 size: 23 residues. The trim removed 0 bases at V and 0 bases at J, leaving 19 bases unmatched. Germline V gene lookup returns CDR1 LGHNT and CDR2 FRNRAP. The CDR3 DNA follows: TGTGCTAGTGGTTTGGTAGCCCCCCCGGACAGGGCAGTTACGGTCTCTGGGGCCAACGTCCTGACTTTC. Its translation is CASGLVAPPDRAVTVSGANVLTF.